The 30 T cell receptor beta chains below were found in one sample sequenced in a study of blood T cell repertoires in COVID-19. The data were produced by immunoSEQ multiplex PCR, yet TCRdb's version contains in-frame clones alone and is incomplete. The table has more than 300,000 clones, under 90% seen once. Sequenced sample: PBMCs or T cells enriched from blood (not recorded which). The receptors stem from a young woman who had recovered from COVID-19.

The chain has TRBV30 and TRBJ2-5; 10 bases match TRBD1. The CDR3 totals 16 residues. CDR1 and CDR2 (germline): GTSNPN, SVGIG (reference sequence). Trimming at V came to 0 bases and at J to 3 bases, leaving 7 bases not matched to a gene. The CDR3 DNA sequence: TGTGCCTGGAGTGTTCTTTCGGGGACAGGGGAAGAGACCCAGTACTTC. Translated, it gives CAWSVLSGTGEETQYF.

The J gene is TRBJ1-1, the V gene TRBV21-1; the D call TRBD1 from the table was never checked on the DNA. TRBV21-1 is a pseudogene segment. This CDR3 is built from 15 residues. Written as DNA, the CDR3 is TGTGCCAGCAGCAACCAAGGGGGCGATTCAGGCGAAGCTTTCTTT. This encodes CASSNQGGDSGEAFF.

The sample holds a few counts of this clone. The chain has TRBV5-8 and TRBJ2-1, with 8 nucleotides matching TRBD2. CDR3 size: 14 residues. Trimming at V came to 0 bases and at J to 10 bases, leaving 6 bases not matched to a gene. CDR1 is SGHTS and CDR2 is YDEGEE in the germline V gene. The CDR3, as DNA: TGTGCCAGCAGCTTGGCGGGGGGGATGAGGGAGCAGTTCTTC. This codes for CASSLAGGMREQFF.

The V gene is TRBV18, the J gene TRBJ2-1; 7 bases agree with TRBD1. The CDR3 spans 15 residues. Losses at the gene ends were 6 bases for V and 7 bases for J; bases not matched to a gene: 12. From germline, CDR1 is KGHSH and CDR2 LQKENI. The CDR3, as DNA: TGTGCCAGCTCTTTAGGGACAGCCGATGTTAATGAGCAGTTCTTC. It codes for CASSLGTADVNEQFF.

This rearrangement joins TRBV5-6 to TRBJ1-2, with 9 nucleotides matching TRBD1. The CDR3 is made up of 13 amino acids. With V trimmed by 5 bases and J by 7 bases, 6 bases remained unmatched. Germline values: CDR1 SGHDT, CDR2 YYEEEE. The CDR3 protein is CASREQGATGYTF. In nucleotides, the CDR3 is TGTGCCAGCAGGGAACAGGGGGCTACTGGCTACACCTTC.

The rearrangement uses TRBV7-3 and TRBJ2-2, with 14 bases fitting TRBD2. Germline V gene lookup returns CDR1 SGHTA and CDR2 FQGTGA. The junction had 11 bases not matched to a gene; V was cut back by 5 bases and J by 3 bases. The CDR3 extends over 19 amino acids. The chain's CDR3 is CASSATGTSGSYDTGELFF. CDR3 DNA sequence: TGTGCCAGCAGCGCAACCGGGACTAGCGGGAGTTATGACACCGGGGAGCTGTTTTTT.

V usage is TRBV7-9 and J usage is TRBJ2-3; TRBD2 agrees at 8 bases. Germline CDR1 SEHNR, CDR2 FQNEAQ (reference sequence). CDR3 size: 18 residues. V shed 3 bases, J shed 0 bases, and the junction held 11 bases outside the gene matches. CDR3 DNA: TGTGCCAGCAGCTTCTGGGCGGGAGGAACTCTCAGCACAGATACGCAGTATTTT. Translation gives CASSFWAGGTLSTDTQYF.

In this sample, this clone turned up once. The chain uses TRBV7-6 and TRBJ2-1; maybe TRBD2 (6 bases). CDR3 length: 20 amino acids. Germline V lookup: CDR1 SGHVS, CDR2 FNYEAQ. The V end lost 2 bases, the J end lost 0 bases, and 23 bases lay between the germline ends. The CDR3 reads CASSLPYGGVRDSSYNEQFF. As DNA, the CDR3 is TGTGCCAGCAGCTTACCATACGGTGGGGTGCGGGATAGCTCCTACAATGAGCAGTTCTTC.

Only a few counts were recorded for this clone. The chain recombines TRBV19 with TRBJ1-3, with D uncertain. Trimming left V 9 bases short and J 0 bases short, with 12 bases between. The germline CDR1 and CDR2 sequences are LNHDA and SQIVND (reference sequence). This CDR3 has 14 residues. The CDR3 loop reads CARRGHRSGNTIYF. CDR3 bases: TGTGCCAGACGGGGTCACCGCTCTGGAAACACCATATATTTT. Combining the CDR3 with reference TRBV19 and TRBJ1-3 gives the whole variable domain DGGITQSPKYLFRKEGQNVTLSCEQNLNHDAMYWYRQDPGQGLRLIYYSQIVNDFQKGDIAEGYSVSREKKESFPLTVTSAQKNPTAFYLCARRGHRSGNTIYFGEGSWLTVV.

This clone has a single count. The gene calls are TRBV9 and TRBJ1-6, with D maybe TRBD1 (6 bases). The ends were cut back, 3 bases at V and 7 bases at J, with 23 bases in the middle. The CDR3 is 18 amino acids. Per the germline V gene, CDR1 is SGDLS and CDR2 is YYNGEE. The CDR3 sequence: CASSAFHGGAANNSPLHF. The CDR3 DNA reads as TGTGCCAGCAGCGCATTCCATGGGGGGGCTGCGAACAATTCACCCCTCCACTTT.

The chain is built from TRBV4-1 and TRBJ1-2; D is uncertain. Germline V gene data show CDR1 as MGHRA and CDR2 as YSYEKL. The CDR3 loop spans 15 amino acids. V was clipped by 0 bases and J by 3 bases, with 11 bases between them. This chain's CDR3 is CASSQELGVDYGYTF. CDR3 nucleotides: TGCGCCAGCAGCCAAGAACTCGGGGTGGACTATGGCTACACCTTC.

This chain links TRBV7-9 with TRBJ2-1; D ambiguous. V was pared by 3 bases and J by 8 bases, with 2 bases between. Germline-derived CDR1 and CDR2 are SEHNR and FQNEAQ (reference sequence). CDR3 length: 10 amino acids. CDR3: CASSFDEQFF. DNA for the CDR3: TGTGCCAGCAGCTTCGATGAGCAGTTCTTC.

The chain employs TRBV3-1 (or the pseudogene TRBV3-2) and TRBJ1-4, with 11 bases matching TRBD1. Trimming removed 4 bases from V and 12 bases from J; junction bases left unmatched: 10. The CDR3 runs 15 residues. Germline V CDR1 and CDR2: LGHDT, YNNKEL (reference sequence). The CDR3 loop is CASSLRTGGPRELFF. The CDR3 DNA reads TGTGCCAGCAGCCTACGGACAGGGGGCCCGCGTGAACTGTTTTTT.

The rearrangement uses TRBV7-3 and TRBJ1-1, with D tentatively TRBD1 (5 bases). CDR1 is SGHTA and CDR2 is FQGTGA in the germline V gene. The ends were cut back, 5 bases at V and 4 bases at J, with 11 bases in the middle. This CDR3 region has 13 residues. DNA of the CDR3: TGTGCCAGCAGCCGCCGCGGGGGCACTGAAGCTTTCTTT. Residues: CASSRRGGTEAFF.

This chain uses TRBV7-6 with TRBJ1-4; D is undetermined. From germline, CDR1 is SGHVS and CDR2 FNYEAQ. The length of the CDR3 is 14 residues. The germline V and J ends were trimmed by 3 bases and 0 bases, with 5 bases remaining between them. The CDR3 region has the DNA TGTGCCAGCAGCTTCGGGGCAACTAATGAAAAACTGTTTTTT. It is translated as CASSFGATNEKLFF.

This rearrangement joins TRBV28 to TRBJ2-7, with TRBD2 as a possible D gene (6 bases). CDR3 size: 15 residues. Trimming pared 7 bases from V and 3 bases from J, leaving 19 bases between. Germline V gene lookup returns CDR1 MDHEN and CDR2 SYDVKM. CDR3 DNA sequence: TGTGCCAGCACCCCGGAGGGGCAACACCTCTACGAGCAGTACTTC. The encoded protein is CASTPEGQHLYEQYF.

This clone was seen ten or more times. The V and J genes are TRBV15 and TRBJ2-2, with 8 bases aligning to TRBD1. The CDR3 is made up of 14 amino acids. Looked up from germline, CDR1 is LNHNV and CDR2 is YYDKDF (reference sequence). The V and J ends lost 3 bases and 7 bases, in that order; junction bases with no gene match: 4. CDR3 in amino acids: CATSRDRDVGELFF. The CDR3 DNA reads TGTGCCACCAGCAGGGACAGGGATGTCGGGGAGCTGTTTTTT.

The chain recombines TRBV15 with TRBJ1-6; unclear D gene. Trimming cost V 1 base and J 10 bases, with 11 bases left between them. Germline V gene sequence: CDR1 LNHNV, CDR2 YYDKDF (reference sequence). The CDR3 is 14 amino acids. CDR3 amino acids: CATSRVYGESPLHF. The DNA for the CDR3 is TGTGCCACCAGCAGAGTATACGGGGAATCACCCCTCCACTTT.

This chain links TRBV6-5 with TRBJ1-2; possibly TRBD1 for D (5 bases). The CDR3 runs 14 residues. V shed 6 bases and J shed 1 base, with 12 bases lying between them. Germline V CDR1 and CDR2: MNHEY, SVGAGI. CDR3 region: CASRAGYSNYGYTF. CDR3 coding DNA: TGTGCCAGCAGGGCAGGGTATAGTAACTATGGCTACACCTTC.

This clone came up once. The chain recombines TRBV7-2 with TRBJ1-6, with 7 bases identical to TRBD1. The CDR3 length is 18 residues. Germline lookup yields CDR1 SGHTA and CDR2 FQGNSA. V was clipped by 5 bases and J by 5 bases; unmatched bases: 15. CDR3 sequence: CASSAPTSQGSNNSPLHF. The CDR3 DNA reads TGTGCCAGCAGCGCGCCGACGTCACAGGGGTCAAATAATTCACCCCTCCACTTT.

This CDR3 reads CAWRGTDSLTDTQYF. The CDR3 DNA sequence: TGTGCCTGGAGGGGGACAGATAGCCTCACAGATACGCAGTATTTT. The genes are TRBV30 and TRBJ2-3; 7 nucleotides agree with TRBD1. From germline, CDR1 is GTSNPN and CDR2 SVGIG (reference sequence). The trim removed 3 bases at V and 2 bases at J, leaving 8 bases unmatched. The CDR3 contains 15 residues.

There are a few counts of this clone. V usage is TRBV28 and J usage is TRBJ2-1; D may be TRBD1 (7 bases). In germline, CDR1 is MDHEN, CDR2 SYDVKM. CDR3 size: 15 residues. Deletions cut 6 bases from V and 4 bases from J, with 16 bases between. The CDR3: CASRLGGQQYNEQFF. DNA of the CDR3: TGTGCCAGCAGACTCGGGGGACAGCAATACAATGAGCAGTTCTTC.

The chain joins TRBV27 to TRBJ2-1, with 13 bases fitting TRBD2. The ends lost 6 bases at V and 6 bases at J; junction bases unmatched: 5. The CDR3 loop spans 15 amino acids. Germline CDR1 MNHEY, CDR2 SMNVEV (reference sequence). The CDR3 DNA reads TGTGCCAGCAGATCCGGGACTAGCGGGATCAATGAGCAGTTCTTC. Translated, it gives CASRSGTSGINEQFF.

This clone was recorded once. V is TRBV4-1 and J is TRBJ1-4, with TRBD1 matching over 8 bases. After removal of 4 bases from V and 7 bases from J, the junction contained 14 bases not matched to a gene. The germline gives CDR1 MGHRA, CDR2 YSYEKL. CDR3 length: 17 amino acids. DNA for the CDR3: TGCGCCAGCAGCCCAAGAATTTTGGACAGGGTTGGTGAAAAACTGTTTTTT. The encoded protein is CASSPRILDRVGEKLFF.

This clone was seen a single time. The J gene is TRBJ2-1, the V gene TRBV15, with 8 nucleotides matching TRBD1. CDR3 length: 16 amino acids. After removal of 0 bases from V and 1 base from J, the junction contained 2 bases not matched to a gene. Germline V CDR1 and CDR2: LNHNV, YYDKDF (reference sequence). CDR3 protein: CATSRERTGSYNEQFF. The CDR3 region has the DNA TGTGCCACCAGCAGAGAAAGGACAGGGTCCTACAATGAGCAGTTCTTC.

This clone was seen once. V gene TRBV27 combines with J gene TRBJ1-4; 10 nucleotides align to TRBD1. The CDR3 is 16 residues long. Germline V CDR1 and CDR2: MNHEY, SMNVEV (reference sequence). The trim removed 3 bases at V and 8 bases at J, leaving 9 bases unmatched. CDR3 sequence reads: CASSLVMTGGWEKLFF. CDR3 DNA: TGTGCCAGCAGTTTGGTGATGACAGGGGGCTGGGAAAAACTGTTTTTT.

V and J are TRBV4-3 and TRBJ2-3; 8 bases are a match to TRBD2. V was pared by 0 bases and J by 0 bases, with 5 bases of the junction left unmatched. This CDR3 is 17 amino acids long. Germline V gene data show CDR1 as LGHNA and CDR2 as YSLEER. The chain's CDR3 is CASSQEKREWSTDTQYF. The CDR3 region has the DNA TGCGCCAGCAGCCAAGAAAAGCGGGAGTGGAGCACAGATACGCAGTATTTT.

The sample holds one count of this clone. V and J are TRBV19 and TRBJ1-1; D gene ambiguous. Trimming took off 5 bases at V and 1 base at J, with 14 bases between the two ends. Germline CDR1 is LNHDA and CDR2 is SQIVND (reference sequence). The CDR3 runs to 15 residues. In DNA, the CDR3 is TGTGCCAGTAGTGCATCACTTCAGGCGAACACTGAAGCTTTCTTT. It is translated as CASSASLQANTEAFF.

V gene TRBV2 combines with J gene TRBJ2-2; 7 positions match TRBD1. Germline V gene data show CDR1 as SNHLY and CDR2 as FYNNEI. The CDR3 consists of 18 residues. After removal of 3 bases from V and 7 bases from J, the junction contained 17 bases not matched to a gene. In DNA form, the CDR3 reads TGTGCCAGCAGTGACCCCCGCTTTACTGGGACAGTGAACGGGGAGCTGTTTTTT. This sequence encodes CASSDPRFTGTVNGELFF.

J is TRBJ1-3 and V is TRBV6-4; 12 bases match TRBD1. The V gene's germline CDR1 is MRHNA and CDR2 SNTAGT. V lost 2 bases, J lost 4 bases, and 6 bases stayed unmatched. This CDR3 is built from 17 residues. The CDR3 sequence is CASSDLGGQGAGNTIYF. DNA for the CDR3: TGTGCCAGCAGTGACCTGGGGGGACAGGGGGCAGGAAACACCATATATTTT.